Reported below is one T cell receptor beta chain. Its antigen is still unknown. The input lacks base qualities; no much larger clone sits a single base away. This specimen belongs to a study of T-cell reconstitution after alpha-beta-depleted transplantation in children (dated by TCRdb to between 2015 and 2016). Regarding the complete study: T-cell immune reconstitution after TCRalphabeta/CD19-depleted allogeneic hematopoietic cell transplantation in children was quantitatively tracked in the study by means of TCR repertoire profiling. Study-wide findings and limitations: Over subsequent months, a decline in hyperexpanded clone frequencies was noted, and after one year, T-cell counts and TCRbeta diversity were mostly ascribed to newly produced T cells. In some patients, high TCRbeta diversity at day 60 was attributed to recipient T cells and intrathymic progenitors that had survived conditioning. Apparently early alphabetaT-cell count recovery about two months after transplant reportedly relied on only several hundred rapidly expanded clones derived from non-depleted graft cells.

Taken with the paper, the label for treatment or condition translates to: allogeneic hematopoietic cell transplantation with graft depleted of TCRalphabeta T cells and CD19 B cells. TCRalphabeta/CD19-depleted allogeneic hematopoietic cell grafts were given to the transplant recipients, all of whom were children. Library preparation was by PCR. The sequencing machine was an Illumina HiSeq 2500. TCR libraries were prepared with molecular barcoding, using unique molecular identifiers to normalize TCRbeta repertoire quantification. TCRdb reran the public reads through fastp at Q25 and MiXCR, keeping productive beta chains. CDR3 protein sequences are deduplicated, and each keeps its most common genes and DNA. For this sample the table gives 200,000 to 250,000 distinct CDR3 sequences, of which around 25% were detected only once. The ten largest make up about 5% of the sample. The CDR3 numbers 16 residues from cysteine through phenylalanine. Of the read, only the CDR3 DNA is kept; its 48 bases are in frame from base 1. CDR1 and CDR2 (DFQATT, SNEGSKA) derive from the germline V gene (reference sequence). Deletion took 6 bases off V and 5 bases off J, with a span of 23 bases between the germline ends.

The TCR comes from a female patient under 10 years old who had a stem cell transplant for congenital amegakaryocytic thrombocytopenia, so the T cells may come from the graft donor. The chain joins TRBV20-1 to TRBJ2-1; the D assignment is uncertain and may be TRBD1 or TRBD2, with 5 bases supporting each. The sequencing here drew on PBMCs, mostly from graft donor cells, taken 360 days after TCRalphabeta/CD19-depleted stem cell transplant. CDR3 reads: CSAGASFGGADNEQFF. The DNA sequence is TGCAGTGCCGGGGCGTCTTTTGGGGGAGCGGACAATGAGCAGTTCTTC.